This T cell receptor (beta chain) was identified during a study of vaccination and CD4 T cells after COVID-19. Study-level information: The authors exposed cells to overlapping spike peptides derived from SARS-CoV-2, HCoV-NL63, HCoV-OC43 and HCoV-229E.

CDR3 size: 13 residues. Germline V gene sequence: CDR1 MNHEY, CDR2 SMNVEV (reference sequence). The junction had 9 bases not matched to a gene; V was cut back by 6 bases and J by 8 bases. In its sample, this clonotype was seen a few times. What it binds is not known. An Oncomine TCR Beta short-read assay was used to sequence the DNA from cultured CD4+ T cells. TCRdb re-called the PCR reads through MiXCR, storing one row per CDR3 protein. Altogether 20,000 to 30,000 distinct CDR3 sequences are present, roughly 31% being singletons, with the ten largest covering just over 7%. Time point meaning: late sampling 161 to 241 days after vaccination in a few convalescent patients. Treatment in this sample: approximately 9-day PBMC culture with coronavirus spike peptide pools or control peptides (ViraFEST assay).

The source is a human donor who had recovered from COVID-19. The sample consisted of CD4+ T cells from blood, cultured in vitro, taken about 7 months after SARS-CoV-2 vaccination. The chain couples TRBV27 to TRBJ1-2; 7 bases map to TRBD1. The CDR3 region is CASRRQGGWGYTF. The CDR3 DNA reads TGTGCCAGCAGGAGACAGGGAGGTTGGGGCTACACCTTC.